This T cell receptor beta chain was observed in a study of cytomegalovirus exposure and HLA in healthy donors. Study-level background: The roughly 700 first-cohort repertoires shared a platform with the roughly 120 validation repertoires, as reported in a later analysis.

Clones were sequenced by immunoSEQ multiplex PCR, and TCRdb holds only the in-frame ones, with some missing. The table includes about 330,000 clones, roughly 87% detected once. The donors were members of the validation cohort, which comprised about 130 subjects and was separate from the first cohort of fewer than 700 subjects. The TCR originated in a woman between 25 and 40 years old in good health and CMV-seropositive. What was sequenced was PBMCs.

In nucleotides, the CDR3 is TGTGCCAGCAGTGGACCAGGGGGCGCCTACGAGCAGTACTTC. Its protein is CASSGPGGAYEQYF. V and J are TRBV6-1 and TRBJ2-7, with TRBD1 identical over 8 bases. Germline loops: CDR1 MNHNS, CDR2 SASEGT. This CDR3 spans 14 amino acids. The ends lost 4 bases at V and 2 bases at J; junction bases unmatched: 4.